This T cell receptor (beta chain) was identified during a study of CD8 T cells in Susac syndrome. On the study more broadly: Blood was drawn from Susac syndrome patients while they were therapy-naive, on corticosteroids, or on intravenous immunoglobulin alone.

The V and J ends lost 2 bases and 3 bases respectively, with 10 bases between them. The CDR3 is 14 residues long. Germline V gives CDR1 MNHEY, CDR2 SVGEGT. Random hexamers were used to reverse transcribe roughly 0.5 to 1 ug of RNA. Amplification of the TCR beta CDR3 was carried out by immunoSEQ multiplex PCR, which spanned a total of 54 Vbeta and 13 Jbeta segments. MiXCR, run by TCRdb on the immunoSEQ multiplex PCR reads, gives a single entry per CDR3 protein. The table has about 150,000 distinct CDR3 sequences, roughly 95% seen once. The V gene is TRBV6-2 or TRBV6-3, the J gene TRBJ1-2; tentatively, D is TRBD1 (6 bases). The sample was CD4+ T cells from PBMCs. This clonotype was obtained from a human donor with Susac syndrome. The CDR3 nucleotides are TGTGCCAGCAGTTACCGACAGGCGCACTATGGCTACACCTTC. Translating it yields CASSYRQAHYGYTF.